This is a list of T cell receptor beta chains from one sample in a study of blood T cell repertoires in COVID-19. The table came from immunoSEQ multiplex PCR; TCRdb's copy has only in-frame clones and leaves some out. This table has 200,000 to 250,000 clones, roughly nine tenths appearing once. The sequenced material came from peripheral blood. The receptors stem from a woman aged 18-30 years who had recovered from COVID-19. CDR3s include the opening cysteine and the closing phenylalanine or tryptophan. D genes are given only for firm matches. Only some rows state a clone size, as once, few, many or a class for expanded clones.

- TRBJ1-1 TRBV15 - CATGQPALNTEAFF TGTGCCACCGGACAACCAGCCCTAAACACTGAAGCTTTCTTT
- TRBJ1-2 TRBV6-5 - CASSLLPPLYGYTF TGTGCCAGCAGTTTACTCCCCCCCCTTTATGGCTACACCTTC
- TRBJ2-7 TRBV6-5 - CASSYSYGYEQYF TGTGCCAGCAGTTACTCTTACGGCTACGAGCAGTACTTC
TRBD1 TRBJ1-4 TRBV29-1 - CSVSDRGRIEKLFF TGCAGCGTTTCAGACAGGGGGCGAATTGAAAAACTGTTTTTT
- TRBJ1-4 TRBV6-6 few CASSYSQGLGEKLFF TGTGCCAGCAGTTACTCTCAGGGCTTGGGTGAAAAACTGTTTTTT
- TRBJ2-1 TRBV5-6 - CASSRSSRRAYNEQFF TGTGCCAGCAGCCGGTCTAGCAGGAGAGCCTACAATGAGCAGTTCTTC
- TRBJ1-1 TRBV5-4 - CASSQDTLNTEAFF TGTGCCAGCAGCCAGGACACATTGAACACTGAAGCTTTCTTT
TRBD2 TRBJ2-3 TRBV9 - CASSVVAGGPTDTQYF TGTGCCAGCAGCGTAGTGGCGGGAGGGCCCACAGATACGCAGTATTTT
TRBD1 TRBJ1-2 TRBV28 - CASSSRQGGYGYTF TGTGCCAGCAGCTCTCGACAGGGGGGCTATGGCTACACCTTC
- TRBJ1-4 TRBV6-4 - CASSDSPGGVEKLFF TGTGCCAGCAGTGACTCGCCGGGGGGCGTTGAAAAACTGTTTTTT
TRBD1 TRBJ1-1 TRBV9 - CASSVSYWTGRSMNTEAFF TGTGCCAGCAGCGTAAGTTATTGGACAGGGAGATCCATGAACACTGAAGCTTTCTTT
- TRBJ2-2 TRBV5-1 - CASSLVFAQGPFLTKRTELELFF TGCGCCAGCAGCTTAGTTTTTGCACAGGGTCCCTTCCTAACGAAACGGACGGAGTTGGAGCTGTTTTTT
TRBD2 TRBJ2-7 TRBV14 - CASSHGVIAGNYYEQYF TGTGCCAGCAGCCACGGGGTGATAGCGGGAAACTACTACGAGCAGTACTTC
TRBD2 TRBJ2-7 TRBV5-4 - CASSFTSVTTYEQYF TGTGCCAGCAGCTTCACTAGCGTGACTACCTACGAGCAGTACTTC
TRBD2 TRBJ2-7 TRBV3-1/TRBV3-2 - CASSPRTSGKSYEQYF TGTGCCAGCAGCCCTCGGACTAGCGGGAAGTCCTACGAGCAGTACTTC
TRBD1 TRBJ2-3 TRBV25-1 - CASSRTGGTDTQYF TGTGCCAGCAGTAGGACAGGGGGCACAGATACGCAGTATTTT
TRBD2 TRBJ2-1 TRBV7-2 - CASSPSGRAWDEQFF TGTGCCAGCAGCCCTAGCGGGAGGGCCTGGGATGAGCAGTTCTTC
TRBD1 TRBJ1-2 TRBV4-1 - CASSPGQGAHGYTF TGCGCCAGCAGCCCCGGACAGGGGGCACATGGCTACACCTTC
TRBD2 TRBJ2-3 TRBV28 few CASSSPASGSTDTQYF TGTGCCAGCAGTTCCCCTGCTAGCGGGAGCACAGATACGCAGTATTTT
- TRBJ1-5 TRBV27 - CASSLSFHQPQHF TGTGCCAGCAGTTTAAGCTTTCATCAGCCCCAGCATTTT
- TRBJ1-5 TRBV4-2 - CASSQEGHQPQHF TGTGCCAGCAGCCAAGAGGGGCATCAGCCCCAGCATTTT
TRBD2 TRBJ2-5 TRBV9 - CASSVDFAGGQTQYF TGTGCCAGCAGCGTAGATTTTGCGGGAGGGCAGACCCAGTACTTC
- TRBJ2-1 TRBV18 - CASSPSRVGEQFF TGTGCCAGCTCACCAAGCCGGGTGGGTGAGCAGTTCTTC
- TRBJ1-1 TRBV5-1 - CASSFGNTEAFF TGCGCCAGCAGCTTCGGTAACACTGAAGCTTTCTTT
TRBD1 TRBJ1-1 TRBV28 - CASSYLQGTRTEAFF TGTGCCAGCAGCTATCTACAGGGGACGCGGACTGAAGCTTTCTTT
- TRBJ1-1 TRBV28 - CASSFYTEAFF TGTGCCAGCAGTTTCTACACTGAAGCTTTCTTT
TRBD1 TRBJ2-2 TRBV5-4 - CASSRTGGDTGELFF TGTGCCAGCAGCAGGACAGGGGGGGACACCGGGGAGCTGTTTTTT
- TRBJ2-1 TRBV28 - CASGWQGMKFF TGTGCCAGCGGATGGCAGGGAATGAAGTTCTTC
- TRBJ1-1 TRBV11-2 - CASSLDLGGNAFF TGTGCCAGCAGCTTAGATCTTGGAGGGAACGCTTTCTTT
- TRBJ1-5 TRBV7-2 - CASSSPGGGPNQPQHF TGTGCCAGCAGCTCCCCTGGGGGAGGACCCAATCAGCCCCAGCATTTT
TRBD2 TRBJ2-1 TRBV3-1/TRBV3-2 - CASSHISSGSSNNEQFF TGTGCCAGCAGCCATATTTCTAGCGGGAGTTCAAACAATGAGCAGTTCTTC
- TRBJ1-4 TRBV5-3 - CARSVDSTNEKLFF TGTGCCAGAAGTGTTGACAGTACTAATGAAAAACTGTTTTTT
- TRBJ2-1 TRBV7-3 - CASSLNPGLHSYNEQFF TGTGCCAGCAGCTTAAACCCCGGACTACATTCCTACAATGAGCAGTTCTTC
TRBD2 TRBJ2-7 TRBV13 - CASSLGRERYEQYF TGTGCCAGCAGCTTAGGGCGGGAGCGGTACGAGCAGTACTTC
TRBD1 TRBJ2-7 TRBV5-4 - CASSRDREQYF TGTGCCAGCAGCCGGGACAGGGAGCAGTACTTC
- TRBJ1-5 TRBV5-1 once CASSFGDRNNQPQHF TGCGCCAGCAGCTTTGGCGACAGAAATAATCAGCCCCAGCATTTT
- TRBJ1-1 TRBV4-1 once CASSQERTASTEAFF TGCGCCAGCAGCCAAGAGAGGACAGCCTCCACTGAAGCTTTCTTT